This TCR beta chain came from a study of shared clonotypes between healthy human individuals. The length of the CDR3 is 13 residues. Germline values: CDR1 SQVTM, CDR2 ANQGSEA. V shed 4 bases and J shed 4 bases, with 8 bases lying between them. The method was immunoSEQ multiplex PCR; TCRdb's version includes in-frame clones alone and lacks a portion of them. The profile shows 1.4 million or so clones, around 98.5% of them singletons. The clonotype originates from a man between 25 and 39 years old in good health. The specimen was naive CD4+ T cells sorted from blood. Subset described: CD45RA+ positively selected. This chain links TRBV29-1 with TRBJ2-6; D is ambiguous. CDR3 sequence reads: CSVVMEGANVLTF. CDR3 DNA sequence: TGCAGCGTTGTAATGGAAGGGGCCAACGTCCTGACTTTC.